This is a list of T cell receptor beta chains from one sample in a study of blood T cell repertoires in COVID-19. Assay: immunoSEQ multiplex PCR; the TCRdb copy retains only in-frame clones and omits some. The table has 29,000 or so clones, around 74% seen once; the top ten hold roughly 8%. Input material: peripheral blood. Source of these receptors: a woman in her seventies with active or convalescent COVID-19. Both conserved end residues are part of each CDR3. The D gene is left open where the match is weak. Where a row states a size, it is once, few, many or the class of an expanded clone; other rows omit it.

d_gene: NA; j_gene: TRBJ2-1; abundance: once; len: 18; v_gene: TRBV28; CDR3nt: TGTGCCAGCAGTTTATTGGACATCGTACAGAGCGCCGGCCATGAGCAGTTCTTC; CDR3aa: CASSLLDIVQSAGHEQFF
d_gene: TRBD2; j_gene: TRBJ2-3; abundance: NA; len: 15; v_gene: TRBV27; CDR3nt: TGTGCCAGCAGCTCCGGGACTAGCGGGAACCCTACGCAGTATTTT; CDR3aa: CASSSGTSGNPTQYF
d_gene: NA; j_gene: TRBJ1-5; abundance: few; len: 15; v_gene: TRBV5-6; CDR3nt: TGTGCCAGCAGCTCGTCAGGGTCTGTACGCCAGCCCCAGCATTTT; CDR3aa: CASSSSGSVRQPQHF
d_gene: NA; j_gene: TRBJ2-1; abundance: NA; len: 14; v_gene: TRBV19; CDR3nt: TGTGCCAGCGGGGGTTTAGCCGGCCAGCTTAGGCAGTTCTTC; CDR3aa: CASGGLAGQLRQFF
d_gene: NA; j_gene: TRBJ2-3; abundance: NA; len: 12; v_gene: TRBV7-9; CDR3nt: TGTGCCAGCTCGGCGGGGTCAGATACGCAGTATTTT; CDR3aa: CASSAGSDTQYF
d_gene: NA; j_gene: TRBJ1-2; abundance: NA; len: 14; v_gene: TRBV6-1; CDR3nt: TGTGCCAGCAGTGAAGCTACGGCGGGGGGCGGCTACACCTTC; CDR3aa: CASSEATAGGGYTF
d_gene: NA; j_gene: TRBJ1-3; abundance: NA; len: 11; v_gene: TRBV6-5; CDR3nt: TGTGCCAGCGGGGCCGGGAACACCATATATTTT; CDR3aa: CASGAGNTIYF
d_gene: TRBD2; j_gene: TRBJ2-3; abundance: NA; len: 18; v_gene: TRBV27; CDR3nt: TGTGCCAGCAGTTTATTTGGGACTAGCGTCACTAGCACAGATACGCAGTATTTT; CDR3aa: CASSLFGTSVTSTDTQYF
d_gene: NA; j_gene: TRBJ2-2; abundance: NA; len: 14; v_gene: TRBV3-1/TRBV3-2; CDR3nt: TGTGCCAGCAGGCGGGGAGAACTCACCGGGGAGCTGTTTTTT; CDR3aa: CASRRGELTGELFF
d_gene: NA; j_gene: TRBJ1-2; abundance: NA; len: 13; v_gene: TRBV30; CDR3nt: TGTGCCTGGAGTGTGGGGGGTGTGAATGGCTACACCTTC; CDR3aa: CAWSVGGVNGYTF
d_gene: NA; j_gene: TRBJ1-6; abundance: NA; len: 17; v_gene: TRBV5-6; CDR3nt: TGTGCCAGCAGCTTGGGTTCGGGGTTTACAAGCAATTCACCCCTCCACTTT; CDR3aa: CASSLGSGFTSNSPLHF
d_gene: NA; j_gene: TRBJ1-1; abundance: NA; len: 14; v_gene: TRBV6-5; CDR3nt: TGTGCCAGCAGACCAGTAATCCCGAACACTGAAGCTTTCTTT; CDR3aa: CASRPVIPNTEAFF
d_gene: NA; j_gene: TRBJ1-2; abundance: NA; len: 12; v_gene: TRBV7-9; CDR3nt: TGTGCCAGCAGCTTAGGGTCAGTGAGCTACACCTTC; CDR3aa: CASSLGSVSYTF
d_gene: NA; j_gene: TRBJ2-5; abundance: NA; len: 14; v_gene: TRBV6-5; CDR3nt: TGTGCCAGCACCCCAAGGGGCTCACAAGAGACCCAGTACTTC; CDR3aa: CASTPRGSQETQYF
d_gene: NA; j_gene: TRBJ1-1; abundance: NA; len: 15; v_gene: TRBV30; CDR3nt: TGTGCCTGGACGAATCCATCGACAGGCAACACTGAAGCTTTCTTT; CDR3aa: CAWTNPSTGNTEAFF
d_gene: NA; j_gene: TRBJ2-7; abundance: NA; len: 13; v_gene: TRBV5-1; CDR3nt: TGCGCCAGCTCGGAGGGCGCCTCCTACGAGCAGTACTTC; CDR3aa: CASSEGASYEQYF
d_gene: TRBD1; j_gene: TRBJ1-4; abundance: NA; len: 15; v_gene: TRBV7-6; CDR3nt: TGTGCCAGCAGCGAGCGACAGGGGGTTAATGAAAAACTGTTTTTT; CDR3aa: CASSERQGVNEKLFF
d_gene: TRBD2; j_gene: TRBJ2-1; abundance: few; len: 16; v_gene: TRBV6-5; CDR3nt: TGTGCCAGCAGTTCTCCCGGGACTAGCGGGTTCGGTGAGCAGTTCTTC; CDR3aa: CASSSPGTSGFGEQFF
d_gene: NA; j_gene: TRBJ1-6; abundance: once; len: 15; v_gene: TRBV4-1; CDR3nt: TGCGCCAGCGGCTACCGGGAGTTATATAATTCACCCCTCCACTTT; CDR3aa: CASGYRELYNSPLHF
d_gene: NA; j_gene: TRBJ2-3; abundance: few; len: 16; v_gene: TRBV27; CDR3nt: TGTGCCAGCAGTTTAAGTAAAAGGGGCTGGAGAGATACGCAGTATTTT; CDR3aa: CASSLSKRGWRDTQYF
d_gene: TRBD1; j_gene: TRBJ1-1; abundance: few; len: 16; v_gene: TRBV28; CDR3nt: TGTGCCAGCAGTTCCGACCCCGGGACAGCGAACACTGAAGCTTTCTTT; CDR3aa: CASSSDPGTANTEAFF
d_gene: TRBD1; j_gene: TRBJ1-4; abundance: NA; len: 15; v_gene: TRBV13; CDR3nt: TGTGCCAGCAGCTTAGGGACAGGGGCTGGAGAAAAACTGTTTTTT; CDR3aa: CASSLGTGAGEKLFF
d_gene: TRBD1; j_gene: TRBJ2-3; abundance: NA; len: 18; v_gene: TRBV6-2/TRBV6-3; CDR3nt: TGTGCCAGCAGTTTCGACCCCAGGGACAGCGGAAACACAGATACGCAGTATTTT; CDR3aa: CASSFDPRDSGNTDTQYF
d_gene: NA; j_gene: TRBJ1-2; abundance: NA; len: 13; v_gene: TRBV7-9; CDR3nt: TGTGCCAGCAGTTTGAGACAGGTGCATGGCTACACCTTC; CDR3aa: CASSLRQVHGYTF
d_gene: TRBD1; j_gene: TRBJ2-2; abundance: NA; len: 17; v_gene: TRBV7-7; CDR3nt: TGTGCCAGCAGCCCTAGGGGGACAGGGGCACCCACCGGGGAGCTGTTTTTT; CDR3aa: CASSPRGTGAPTGELFF
d_gene: NA; j_gene: TRBJ2-1; abundance: NA; len: 14; v_gene: TRBV5-1; CDR3nt: TGCGCCAGCAGCTTGGCGGGATTTCACAATGAGCAGTTCTTC; CDR3aa: CASSLAGFHNEQFF
d_gene: TRBD1; j_gene: TRBJ1-1; abundance: NA; len: 14; v_gene: TRBV18; CDR3nt: TGTGCCAGCTCATCTCAGGGGGGGAACACTGAAGCTTTCTTT; CDR3aa: CASSSQGGNTEAFF
d_gene: TRBD1; j_gene: TRBJ1-1; abundance: once; len: 13; v_gene: TRBV30; CDR3nt: TGTGCCGGATGGACAGGAAGGGACACTGAAGCTTTCTTT; CDR3aa: CAGWTGRDTEAFF
d_gene: NA; j_gene: TRBJ2-1; abundance: few; len: 15; v_gene: TRBV4-1; CDR3nt: TGCGCCAGCAGCCAACAAACCTCGTCTCACAGCGAGCAGTTCTTC; CDR3aa: CASSQQTSSHSEQFF
d_gene: NA; j_gene: TRBJ2-1; abundance: few; len: 11; v_gene: TRBV7-2; CDR3nt: TGTGCCAGCAGCCTTTTCAATGAGCAGTTCTTC; CDR3aa: CASSLFNEQFF
d_gene: NA; j_gene: TRBJ1-2; abundance: NA; len: 14; v_gene: TRBV30; CDR3nt: TGTGCCTGGAGTCTACAGGGTGTTAACTATGGCTACACCTTC; CDR3aa: CAWSLQGVNYGYTF
d_gene: TRBD1; j_gene: TRBJ1-2; abundance: NA; len: 15; v_gene: TRBV2; CDR3nt: TGTGCCAGCAGGGGGACAGGGATGCTTGCCTATGGCTACACCTTC; CDR3aa: CASRGTGMLAYGYTF
d_gene: TRBD1; j_gene: TRBJ2-2; abundance: NA; len: 17; v_gene: TRBV7-7; CDR3nt: TGTGCCAGCAGCTTAGCCGGACAGGGGGCGAATATCGGGGAGCTGTTTTTT; CDR3aa: CASSLAGQGANIGELFF
d_gene: NA; j_gene: TRBJ1-1; abundance: NA; len: 14; v_gene: TRBV28; CDR3nt: TGTGCCAGCAGGAGTGAGGGTGGCGGCACTGAAGCTTTCTTT; CDR3aa: CASRSEGGGTEAFF
d_gene: NA; j_gene: TRBJ2-7; abundance: NA; len: 17; v_gene: TRBV4-3; CDR3nt: TGCGCCAGCAGCCAATACACCTCCGGGGAAGAGACCTACGAGCAGTACTTC; CDR3aa: CASSQYTSGEETYEQYF
d_gene: NA; j_gene: TRBJ1-6; abundance: few; len: 14; v_gene: TRBV11-2; CDR3nt: TGTGCCAGCAGCTTAGATACGGGATATTCGGCCCTCCACTTT; CDR3aa: CASSLDTGYSALHF
d_gene: TRBD1; j_gene: TRBJ1-2; abundance: NA; len: 16; v_gene: TRBV9; CDR3nt: TGTGCCAGCAGCGTTAGCTCAGGGGGCGATAACTATGGCTACACCTTC; CDR3aa: CASSVSSGGDNYGYTF
d_gene: TRBD1; j_gene: TRBJ1-2; abundance: NA; len: 18; v_gene: TRBV5-6; CDR3nt: TGTGCCAGCAGCTTGGCGGGACAGGGAGGGAGAGCTAACTATGGCTACACCTTC; CDR3aa: CASSLAGQGGRANYGYTF
d_gene: NA; j_gene: TRBJ2-7; abundance: NA; len: 14; v_gene: TRBV27; CDR3nt: TGTGCCAGCAGTTCCCGCCCGACAGGTTACGAGCAGTACTTC; CDR3aa: CASSSRPTGYEQYF
d_gene: NA; j_gene: TRBJ2-6; abundance: few; len: 18; v_gene: TRBV4-3; CDR3nt: TGCGCCAGCAGCCAAGGAAGGAGTTGGTCGGCTGGGGCCAACGTCCTGACTTTC; CDR3aa: CASSQGRSWSAGANVLTF